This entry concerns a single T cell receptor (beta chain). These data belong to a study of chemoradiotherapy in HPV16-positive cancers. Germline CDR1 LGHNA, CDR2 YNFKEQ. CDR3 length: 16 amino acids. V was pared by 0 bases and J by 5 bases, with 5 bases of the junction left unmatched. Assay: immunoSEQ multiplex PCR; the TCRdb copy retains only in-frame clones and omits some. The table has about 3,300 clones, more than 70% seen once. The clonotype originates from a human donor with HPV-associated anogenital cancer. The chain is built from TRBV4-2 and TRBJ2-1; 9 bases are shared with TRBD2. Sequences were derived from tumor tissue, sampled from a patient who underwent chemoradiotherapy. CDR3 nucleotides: TGTGCCAGCAGCCAAGACATAGCGGGAGTCGACAATGAGCAGTTCTTC. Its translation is CASSQDIAGVDNEQFF.